The entry below describes one T cell receptor beta chain. V gave up 8 bases and J gave up 8 bases, with 3 bases separating them. The CDR3 has 8 residues. Germline V lookup: CDR1 MNHNY, CDR2 SVGAGI (reference sequence). Primers: 60 Vbeta forward and 13 Jbeta reverse. Assay used: immunoSEQ multiplex PCR; TCRdb lists only in-frame clones, some missing. The sample carries some 50,000 clones, about two thirds recorded once. The data are from a study of cytomegalovirus exposure and HLA in healthy donors. The overall study: There were just under 400 genotyped donors. Of these, 81% fell in the genetic ancestry cluster associated with self-reported Caucasian donors.

Material: PBMCs. The chain joins TRBV6-6 to TRBJ1-2; D ambiguous. The receptor was isolated from a woman between 45 and 65 years old in good health and CMV-seropositive. The CDR3 nucleotides are TGTGCCAGCGAGGGCTACACCTTC. It specifies CASEGYTF.